This TCR beta chain appears in the sequencing data of a study of T cell repertoires in cytomegalovirus infection. Overall study context: Indications came from public TCR beta signatures; they pointed to CMV infection and to a matching HLA type. Whole-study results and caveats: In two of eight donors, the top clonotype was HLA-C-restricted CMV-specific.

This clonotype occurred many times. Its antigen is unknown. Each CDR3 protein gets one entry after TCRdb re-called the reads with MiXCR. Of about 310,000 distinct CDR3 sequences detected, 17% appear once; the ten largest clones hold around 11%. The germline V and J ends were trimmed by 5 bases and 0 bases, with 13 bases remaining between them. Per germline, CDR1 MDHEN and CDR2 SYDVKM. CDR3 length: 15 amino acids. V gene TRBV28 combines with J gene TRBJ1-1; no clear D. The sequenced sample was PBMCs. This clonotype was obtained from a human donor in good health (CMV status not recorded). Some clones in this sample may be carry-over from other donors' samples. DNA for the CDR3: TGTGCCAGCAGTCCCCCGGAGGGAATGAACACTGAAGCTTTCTTT. Its protein product is CASSPPEGMNTEAFF.